The rows below give T cell receptor beta chains drawn from one sample of a study of early T cells in non-severe SARS-CoV-2 infection. TCRdb used MiXCR to reprocess the 5' RACE reads, holding one entry per CDR3 protein. The sample holds 70,000 or so distinct CDR3 sequences; over 9.5% are singletons and the top ten take 7.6%. Sequences were derived from whole blood, sampled at baseline. The receptors come from an adult who was a healthcare worker with PCR-confirmed SARS-CoV-2 infection or an uninfected control (not recorded which). Each CDR3 is given with its conserved first and last residue. Fields, in order: clone size, J gene, CDR3 length, D gene, V gene, CDR3 DNA, CDR3 protein. The D gene is left open where the match is weak. For some rows the clone size is stated as once, few or many, or as a class when expanded; others skip it.

few	TRBJ2-7	12	-	TRBV3-1	TGTGCCAGCAGCCAATCAGGGTACGAGCAGTACTTC	CASSQSGYEQYF
-	TRBJ1-3	13	-	TRBV12-3/TRBV12-4	TGTGCCAGCACCGAGAACTCTGGAAACACCATATATTTT	CASTENSGNTIYF
-	TRBJ1-5	13	-	TRBV12-3/TRBV12-4	TGTGCCAGCAGTTTTTCGGAAGGGCAGCCCCAGCATTTT	CASSFSEGQPQHF
-	TRBJ1-5	15	-	TRBV18	TGTGCCAGCTCACCATTTTCCGGGGACAATCAGCCCCAGCATTTT	CASSPFSGDNQPQHF
many	TRBJ1-5	14	-	TRBV12-3/TRBV12-4	TGTGCCAGCAGTTTGATTCCAGGCCCTCAGCCCCAGCATTTT	CASSLIPGPQPQHF
-	TRBJ2-3	14	TRBD1	TRBV18	TGTGCCAGCTCATCGACAGGGGATGGAGATACGCAGTATTTT	CASSSTGDGDTQYF
-	TRBJ2-2	13	-	TRBV23-1	TGCGCCAGCAGTCAGGGGGCGACCGGGGAGCTGTTTTTT	CASSQGATGELFF
many	TRBJ2-4	16	-	TRBV4-3	TGCGCCAGCAGCCAAGAATACGGGGCCTGGGGAAACATTCAGTACTTC	CASSQEYGAWGNIQYF
-	TRBJ1-1	15	-	TRBV4-1	TGCGCCAGCAGCCAAGAGGCCCGGGGAGGGACTGAAGCTTTCTTT	CASSQEARGGTEAFF
few	TRBJ2-3	17	-	TRBV6-2/TRBV6-3	TGTGCCAGCAGTTACGGTTGGGTGGGGGAAGGAACAGATACGCAGTATTTT	CASSYGWVGEGTDTQYF
-	TRBJ1-6	16	TRBD1	TRBV7-8	TGTGCCAGCAGCTTCTCACAGGGGGTTCGGAATTCACCCCTCCACTTT	CASSFSQGVRNSPLHF
many	TRBJ2-7	15	-	TRBV5-1	TGCGCCAGCAGCTTGGTCGGGCCACCAACGAGCGAGCAGTACTTC	CASSLVGPPTSEQYF
many	TRBJ2-1	13	TRBD1	TRBV6-5	TGTGCCAGCAGTTTTACAGGGGGTTGGGAGCAGTTCTTC	CASSFTGGWEQFF
-	TRBJ1-1	15	-	TRBV5-4	TGTGCCAGCAGCTTGGATCCAGGGATGAACACTGAAGCTTTCTTT	CASSLDPGMNTEAFF
many	TRBJ1-5	13	-	TRBV4-1	TGCGCCAGCAGCCACCCCTCAGGACAGCCCCAGCATTTT	CASSHPSGQPQHF
-	TRBJ1-4	15	-	TRBV4-3	TGCGCCAGCAGCCAAGATTTGGGGTTCTGGGAAAAACTGTTTTTT	CASSQDLGFWEKLFF
-	TRBJ2-6	14	-	TRBV2	TGTGCCAGCCTCGGGGGAGGCGAGGCCAACGTCCTGACTTTC	CASLGGGEANVLTF
many	TRBJ2-1	14	-	TRBV12-3/TRBV12-4	TGTGCCAGCACCCCCACCCATTCCTACAATGAGCAGTTCTTC	CASTPTHSYNEQFF
few	TRBJ2-7	13	TRBD1	TRBV30	TGTGCCTGGAACGCCGGGACAGGCCGCGAGCAGTACTTC	CAWNAGTGREQYF
many	TRBJ1-1	13	-	TRBV6-5	TGTGCCAGCAGCTCGGACAGCGTCCCAGGAGGTTTCTTT	CASSSDSVPGGFF
-	TRBJ1-6	14	TRBD1	TRBV6-5	TGTGCCAGCAGTTCGGGACAGGAGAATTCACCCCTCCACTTT	CASSSGQENSPLHF
-	TRBJ1-5	15	TRBD1	TRBV30	TGTGCCTGGAGGGAGCCAGGGGGCTTCTATCAGCCCCAGCATTTT	CAWREPGGFYQPQHF
many	TRBJ1-1	13	TRBD1	TRBV18	TGTGCCAGCTCCCCAGACAGGGAGATTGAAGCTTTCTTT	CASSPDREIEAFF
many	TRBJ1-6	15	-	TRBV11-2	TGTGCCAGCAGCCCCGTGTCAGTCGCAGGTTCACCCCTCCACTTT	CASSPVSVAGSPLHF
few	TRBJ1-1	16	TRBD1	TRBV7-9	TGTGCCAGCAGCTTAGGGGGACAGGGCTCGGGCACTGAAGCTTTCTTT	CASSLGGQGSGTEAFF
-	TRBJ2-7	15	-	TRBV7-2	TGTGCCAGCAGCTTAGGGGACGGGGGACTCTACGAGCAGTACTTC	CASSLGDGGLYEQYF
-	TRBJ2-3	15	-	TRBV11-2	TGTGCCAGCACAGGGAGAGGGGGGGCCCGAGATACGCAGTATTTT	CASTGRGGARDTQYF
few	TRBJ2-5	14	TRBD1	TRBV6-2/TRBV6-3	TGTGCCAGCCACGCCGGGACAGGGGGCGGGACCCAGTACTTC	CASHAGTGGGTQYF
many	TRBJ1-1	17	TRBD1	TRBV5-1	TGCGCCAGCAGCTTGGCCAACAGGGGGACGATGAACACTGAAGCTTTCTTT	CASSLANRGTMNTEAFF
-	TRBJ1-1	13	-	TRBV10-1	TGCGCCAGCCGATCGACCGCCAACACTGAAGCTTTCTTT	CASRSTANTEAFF
few	TRBJ2-3	15	TRBD2	TRBV7-2	TGTGCCAGCAGACCCTCTAGCGGGGGGACAGATACGCAGTATTTT	CASRPSSGGTDTQYF
few	TRBJ2-2	15	-	TRBV19	TGTGCCAGTAATTCAGACAGGGAGGACACCGGGGAGCTGTTTTTT	CASNSDREDTGELFF
-	TRBJ2-3	14	-	TRBV7-8	TGTGCCAGCAGCTTACCCCGGGGCACAGATACGCAGTATTTT	CASSLPRGTDTQYF
-	TRBJ2-7	13	TRBD1	TRBV5-1	TGCGCCAGCAGCCTGACAGGGAAGTACGAGCAGTACTTC	CASSLTGKYEQYF
few	TRBJ2-3	12	-	TRBV7-3	TGTGCCAGCAGCCCAGGTTCAGATACGCAGTATTTT	CASSPGSDTQYF
few	TRBJ2-7	15	-	TRBV6-1	TGTGCCAGCAGTGAAGGTTGGGACCAGGGCCGCGAGCAGTACTTC	CASSEGWDQGREQYF
many	TRBJ1-2	17	TRBD1	TRBV28	TGTGCCAGCAGTTTGACATTCACAGGGGCAGATGACTATGGCTACACCTTC	CASSLTFTGADDYGYTF
-	TRBJ2-5	16	TRBD1	TRBV14	TGTGCCAGCAGCCCGTGGACAGGGGGTGCACAAGAGACCCAGTACTTC	CASSPWTGGAQETQYF
-	TRBJ1-6	12	-	TRBV30	TGTGCCTCACAGATAGTTAATTCACCCCTCCACTTT	CASQIVNSPLHF
many	TRBJ1-1	13	TRBD1	TRBV5-1	TGCGCCAGCAGCCCACGGACAGGAAACGAAGCTTTCTTT	CASSPRTGNEAFF
-	TRBJ2-7	14	TRBD1	TRBV7-9	TGTGCCAGCAGCAGTGGGACAGTCCCCTACGAGCAGTACTTC	CASSSGTVPYEQYF